The 29 T cell receptor beta chains in this list originate from one sample, sequenced in a study of T cells in Graves' hyperthyroidism and ophthalmopathy. What was amplified from RNA transcripts were TCR beta CDR3 regions. In the first-round RT-PCR of the TCR CDR3, the HTBI primer set was used. TCRdb used MiXCR to reprocess the multiplex PCR reads, holding one entry per CDR3 protein. Counted here are roughly 200,000 distinct CDR3 sequences, roughly a sixth occurring once; the ten biggest clones make up around 52%. Input material: blood. These TCRs come from a woman aged 50 to 65 with Graves' hyperthyroidism.

To note about this clonotype: This clone may be a read error of a much larger clone one base away. The chain joins TRBV12-3 or TRBV12-4 to TRBJ1-2; D not resolved. V lost 6 bases to trimming and J lost 4 bases, with 15 bases between them. The CDR3 extends over 14 amino acids. CDR3 sequence reads: CASSSSAASYGYTF. The DNA of the CDR3 is TGTGCCAGCAGCTCGTCGGCAGCCAGCTATGGCTACACCTTC.

In its sample, this clonotype was seen many times. V gene TRBV12-3 or TRBV12-4 combines with J gene TRBJ2-7; 12 bases agree with TRBD2. The CDR3 is made up of 15 amino acids. The junction had 4 bases not matched to a gene; V was cut back by 6 bases and J by 1 base. As DNA, the CDR3 is TGTGCCAGCAGCCTGACTAGCGGGGGATCCTACGAGCAGTACTTC. Encoded protein: CASSLTSGGSYEQYF.

This clonotype was recorded at least ten times. The chain uses TRBV14 and TRBJ1-1, with D unclear. The germline CDR1 and CDR2 sequences are SGHDN and FVKESK. The CDR3 covers 15 residues. V was trimmed by 0 bases and J by 1 base, leaving 9 bases between them. The CDR3 is CASSQDPIRNTEAFF. In DNA form, the CDR3 reads TGTGCCAGCAGCCAAGATCCGATTAGGAACACTGAAGCTTTCTTT.

This clonotype was seen a handful of times. The CDR3 region has the DNA TGTGCCACCAGTGATCCGACTAGCGGGAGGTCAAACATTCAGTACTTC. It codes for CATSDPTSGRSNIQYF. The chain uses TRBV24-1 and TRBJ2-4; 13 nucleotides match TRBD2. V lost 3 bases to trimming and J lost 6 bases; unmatched junction nucleotides: 4. The germline gives CDR1 KGHDR, CDR2 SFDVKD. The CDR3 has 16 residues.

Ten or more counts support this clonotype. The rearrangement uses TRBV29-1 and TRBJ1-1; TRBD1 aligns across 7 bases. V was clipped by 4 bases and J by 0 bases; unmatched bases: 2. CDR1 SQVTM and CDR2 ANQGSEA come from the germline V gene. CDR3 length equals 13 residues. The DNA of the CDR3 is TGCAGCGTTGGAGGGGGCGTGAACACTGAAGCTTTCTTT. It codes for CSVGGGVNTEAFF.

The J gene is TRBJ1-5, the V gene TRBV6-2 or TRBV6-3; possible D gene TRBD1, 5 bases. Germline V gives CDR1 MNHEY, CDR2 SVGEGT. The V and J ends lost 6 bases and 4 bases respectively, with 22 bases between them. The length of the CDR3 is 17 residues. The CDR3 here is CASSKTQGSFINQPQHF. CDR3 sequence (DNA): TGTGCCAGCAGCAAAACCCAGGGCAGCTTTATAAATCAGCCCCAGCATTTT.

This clonotype has only a few counts. The V gene is TRBV27, the J gene TRBJ2-1; 7 bases agree with TRBD2. With V trimmed by 2 bases and J by 1 base, 5 bases remained unmatched. The CDR3 consists of 16 residues. Per germline, CDR1 MNHEY and CDR2 SMNVEV (reference sequence). The CDR3 DNA sequence: TGTGCCAGCAGTTTACGCGGGAGTAGTTCCTACAATGAGCAGTTCTTC. This translates into CASSLRGSSSYNEQFF.

The chain combines TRBV6-2 or TRBV6-3 with TRBJ1-6; D gene unclear. Germline values: CDR1 MNHEY, CDR2 SVGEGT. This CDR3 is built from 14 residues. With 6 bases removed from V and 5 bases from J, the gap between germline ends came to 11 bases. In DNA form, the CDR3 reads TGTGCCAGCAGCCCTGTGGATAATAATTCACCCCTCCACTTT. Amino acid sequence: CASSPVDNNSPLHF.

The chain uses TRBV20-1 and TRBJ2-2; TRBD1 is a possible D gene (6 bases). Trimming pared 3 bases from V and 1 base from J, leaving 12 bases between. Germline CDR1 and CDR2: DFQATT and SNEGSKA (reference sequence). The CDR3 has 15 residues. The DNA for the CDR3 is TGCAGTGCTAGCCCCCCGGGACAGAACACCGGGGAGCTGTTTTTT. This encodes CSASPPGQNTGELFF.

The chain uses TRBV3-1 and TRBJ1-2; 7 bases line up with TRBD1. V was clipped by 5 bases and J by 6 bases; unmatched bases: 12. Germline-derived CDR1 and CDR2 are LGHDT and YNNKEL (reference sequence). The CDR3 contains 15 residues. The CDR3 here is CASSSLRTGRDGYTF. The DNA of the CDR3 is TGTGCCAGCAGCTCCCTTCGGACAGGAAGGGATGGCTACACCTTC.

The chain joins TRBV29-1 to TRBJ2-3; TRBD2 matches at 7 bases. Germline CDR1 is SQVTM and CDR2 is ANQGSEA. V was pared by 2 bases and J by 6 bases, with 8 bases of the junction left unmatched. The CDR3 runs 14 residues. As DNA, the CDR3 is TGCAGCGTTGAAATTGGGCGGGAGTCTGATACGCAGTATTTT. Protein product: CSVEIGRESDTQYF.

The chain employs TRBV6-1 and TRBJ2-7; 8 bases map to TRBD1. CDR1 MNHNS and CDR2 SASEGT come from the germline V gene. This CDR3 is built from 13 residues. Trimming took 10 bases from V and 6 from J; bases not matched to a gene: 11. In DNA, the CDR3 is TGTGCCACAAAGGACAGGGCCCCTTCCGAGCAGTACTTC. Its protein product is CATKDRAPSEQYF.

This clonotype turned up a few times. V gene TRBV11-3 combines with J gene TRBJ2-4, with D perhaps matching TRBD1 (5 bases). Trimming removed 1 base from V and 8 bases from J, with 9 bases in between. Germline V gene data show CDR1 as SGHNT and CDR2 as YENEEA. This CDR3 spans 13 amino acids. CDR3 in DNA: TGTGCCAGCAGCTTAGCCAGGGCGCACATTCAGTACTTC. Translated: CASSLARAHIQYF. Filled out from reference TRBV11-3 and TRBJ2-4, the complete variable domain reads EAGVVQSPRYKIIEKKQPVAFWCNPISGHNTLYWYLQNLGQGPELLIRYENEEAVDDSQLPKDRFSAERLKGVDSTLKIQPAELGDSAVYLCASSLARAHIQYFGAGTRLSVL.

In its sample, this clonotype was seen many times. This chain links TRBV7-9 with TRBJ2-3; D might be TRBD1 or TRBD2, each matching 6 bases. This CDR3 comprises 14 residues. The germline V gene has CDR1 SEHNR and CDR2 FQNEAQ (reference sequence). V lost 8 bases and J 0 bases, leaving 12 bases between the germline ends. The CDR3 bases are TGTGCCAGCGACCTCGGGGGCAGCACAGATACGCAGTATTTT. Translating gives CASDLGGSTDTQYF.

This clonotype showed up many times. V and J are TRBV20-1 and TRBJ2-1; D gene uncertain. CDR1 and CDR2 from the germline V gene are DFQATT and SNEGSKA (reference sequence). The CDR3 is 12 amino acids. V lost 3 bases to trimming and J lost 10 bases, with 13 bases between them. Written as DNA, the CDR3 is TGCAGTGCTAGTGGATGGGATCGAGAGCAGTTCTTC. Amino acid sequence: CSASGWDREQFF.

The CDR3 DNA is TGTGCCAGCAGTTTCCCCACAGGGGACCAGGGGACCCAGTACTTC. Residues: CASSFPTGDQGTQYF. This chain joins TRBV5-4 and TRBJ2-5, with TRBD1 matching 7 bases. V lost 5 bases and J lost 7; bases outside the gene matches: 14. The CDR3 consists of 15 residues. The germline V gene has CDR1 SGHNT and CDR2 YYREEE (reference sequence). Filled out from reference TRBV5-4 and TRBJ2-5, the complete variable domain reads ETGVTQSPTHLIKTRGQQVTLRCSSQSGHNTVSWYQQALGQGPQFIFQYYREEENGRGNFPPRFSGLQFPNYSSELNVNALELDDSALYLCASSFPTGDQGTQYFGPGTRLLVL.

The CDR3 loop reads CASSYSSGEGAFNEQYF. CDR3 DNA: TGTGCCAGCAGTTACTCATCAGGGGAGGGGGCGTTTAACGAGCAGTACTTC. The chain joins TRBV6-5 to TRBJ2-7, with D perhaps assigned TRBD1 or TRBD2 (7 bases each). V lost 0 bases, J lost 5 bases, and 20 bases lay in between. The germline V gene has CDR1 MNHEY and CDR2 SVGAGI. The CDR3 has 17 residues.

This clonotype has a count of ten or more. This sequence joins TRBV7-3 and TRBJ2-4; no reliable D call. Per germline, CDR1 SGHTA and CDR2 FQGTGA. The CDR3 extends over 12 amino acids. V dropped 5 bases and J dropped 8 bases, with 10 bases sitting between them. CDR3 region: CASSLVTDIQYF. The DNA of the CDR3 is TGTGCCAGCAGCCTCGTAACGGACATTCAGTACTTC. Complete variable domain (other parts from reference TRBV7-3 and TRBJ2-4): GAGVSQTPSNKVTEKGKYVELRCDPISGHTALYWYRQSLGQGPEFLIYFQGTGAADDSGLPNDRFFAVRPEGSVSTLKIQRTERGDSAVYLCASSLVTDIQYFGAGTRLSVL.

This clonotype was seen repeatedly, ten times or more. This chain links TRBV18 with TRBJ1-1; D ambiguous. The CDR3 is 13 residues long. V lost 3 bases, J lost 4 bases, and 9 bases lay in between. Germline V CDR1 and CDR2: KGHSH, LQKENI. The CDR3 sequence: CASSPGVGTEAFF. The DNA for the CDR3 is TGTGCCAGCTCACCTGGGGTTGGCACTGAAGCTTTCTTT.

The chain links TRBV12-3 or TRBV12-4 to TRBJ1-4; D is ambiguous. The V end was cut by 2 bases, the J end by 2 bases, with 6 bases between. The CDR3 consists of 14 residues. CDR3 coding DNA: TGTGCCAGCAGTTTACTGGGGACTAATGAAAAACTGTTTTTT. This codes for CASSLLGTNEKLFF.

There are many counts of this clonotype. CDR3 sequence: CASSPKDRGRGETQYF. The DNA for the CDR3 is TGTGCCAGCTCACCAAAGGACAGGGGGCGTGGAGAGACCCAGTACTTC. This rearrangement joins TRBV18 to TRBJ2-5; 11 positions match TRBD1. CDR1 and CDR2 from the germline V gene are KGHSH and LQKENI. The CDR3 extends over 16 amino acids. J lost 4 bases, V lost 2 bases, and 6 bases had no gene match. Filled out from reference TRBV18 and TRBJ2-5, the complete variable domain reads NAGVMQNPRHLVRRRGQEARLRCSPMKGHSHVYWYRQLPEEGLKFMVYLQKENIIDESGMPKERFSAEFPKEGPSILRIQQVVRGDSAAYFCASSPKDRGRGETQYFGPGTRLLVL.

This clonotype was recorded many times. This rearrangement joins TRBV10-3 to TRBJ1-3; D not certain. Per the germline V gene, CDR1 is ENHRY and CDR2 is SYGVKD. This CDR3 contains 13 residues. V gave up 5 bases and J gave up 4 bases, with 9 bases separating them. The CDR3 loop reads CAISLSQGNTIYF. In DNA form, the CDR3 reads TGTGCCATCAGTCTTTCCCAGGGAAACACCATATATTTT.

Comment on this clonotype: A much larger clone lies a single base off, so this may be a read error. The chain combines TRBV5-1 with TRBJ2-1; D ambiguous. Looked up from germline, CDR1 is SGHRS and CDR2 is YFSETQ. The CDR3 length is 14 residues. This CDR3 reads CASSLGWSDRKHFF. DNA of the CDR3: TGCGCCAGCAGCTTGGGGTGGAGTGACCGGAAGCATTTCTTC.

Ten or more counts support this clonotype. The genes are TRBV5-4 and TRBJ2-3; TRBD2 matches at 7 bases. Unmatched junction bases numbered 5, after V lost 4 bases and J lost 0 bases. This CDR3 has 15 residues. CDR1 and CDR2 (germline): SGHNT, YYREEE (reference sequence). CDR3 loop: CASSATSSSTDTQYF. In DNA form, the CDR3 reads TGTGCCAGCAGCGCGACTAGCAGTAGCACAGATACGCAGTATTTT.

This clonotype was detected ten times or more. For the CDR3, the DNA is TGTGCCAGCAGTCTCCGACAGGGCGTTCGAGCTTTCTTT. It is translated as CASSLRQGVRAFF. V gene TRBV6-1 combines with J gene TRBJ1-1, with 7 bases fitting TRBD1. Germline V gene lookup returns CDR1 MNHNS and CDR2 SASEGT. This CDR3 has 13 residues. Trimming cost V 5 bases and J 10 bases; bases outside gene matches: 10.

In its sample, this clonotype was seen many times. The rearrangement uses TRBV28 and TRBJ1-2; D ambiguous. With 6 bases removed from V and 6 bases from J, the gap between germline ends came to 11 bases. The V gene's germline CDR1 is MDHEN and CDR2 SYDVKM. This CDR3 has 12 residues. In DNA, the CDR3 is TGTGCCAGCAGGGCCGAGAAGGATGGCTACACCTTC. Protein product: CASRAEKDGYTF.

The rearrangement joins TRBV28 to TRBJ2-4, with 7 bases lining up with TRBD2. This CDR3 is 15 amino acids long. V dropped 6 bases and J dropped 0; count of bases not matched to a gene: 5. Germline loops: CDR1 MDHEN, CDR2 SYDVKM. Here the CDR3 DNA reads TGTGCCAGCAGAGCGGGACCACCAGCCAAAAACATTCAGTACTTC. Its translation is CASRAGPPAKNIQYF.

This clonotype has at least ten counts. The V call is TRBV18, the J call TRBJ2-1; D possibly corresponds to TRBD2 (5 bases). Trimming cost V 8 bases and J 7 bases, with 12 bases left between them. The CDR3 consists of 12 residues. The germline gives CDR1 KGHSH, CDR2 LQKENI. CDR3 region: CASAGTGNEQFF. The DNA for the CDR3 is TGTGCCAGCGCCGGCACGGGGAATGAGCAGTTCTTC.

This clonotype showed up just a few times. This sequence joins TRBV12-3 or TRBV12-4 and TRBJ1-2, with unresolved D. The CDR3 is made up of 13 amino acids. Trimming stripped 6 bases from V and 4 bases from J, with 12 bases between. Written as DNA, the CDR3 is TGTGCCAGCAGCCGCGGAGCGCCCTATGGCTACACCTTC. It codes for CASSRGAPYGYTF.